This T cell receptor beta chain derives from a study of regulatory T cells in long-lasting Graves disease. The sample's time point: newly diagnosed GD, antithyroid drugs for less than 3 months. From PBMCs, RNA was extracted and then used to make the TCR library. HTBI primers from iRepertoire and Arm-PCR of CDR3 regions yielded the TCR beta libraries. TCRdb re-derived calls from the multiplex PCR reads in MiXCR, one entry per CDR3 protein. The data show roughly 610,000 distinct CDR3 sequences, about 16% seen once. Germline V lookup: CDR1 SGHRS, CDR2 YFSETQ. There are 15 residues in the CDR3. On this clonotype itself: A junction boundary mismatches the germline segment, possibly from a read error.

These same data were also listed under a study on T cells in Graves' hyperthyroidism and ophthalmopathy. Per that study: Criteria for exclusion of patients were uncontrolled infection, other autoimmune disease, pregnancy or lactation. Diagnoses used clinical symptoms, serum thyroxine and TRAb, thyroid ultrasound and orbital computed tomography. Expanded thyroid clonotypes (above 0.001) were mostly also found in blood. For ophthalmopathy, model prediction preceded onset by a median roughly 6.3 months.

The chain combines TRBV5-1 with TRBJ2-1, with 8 bases that match TRBD2. The starting material was peripheral blood mononuclear cells (PBMCs), obtained at new diagnosis, from a patient treated with antithyroid drugs. This TCR was sampled from a man between 18 and 29 years old with Graves disease. The CDR3 region has the DNA TGTGCCAGCAGCTTAGCGCTCGGGACTAGCAATGAGCAGTTCTTC. Amino acids: CASSLALGTSNEQFF. Drawing the rest from reference TRBV5-1 and TRBJ2-1, the complete variable domain is KAGVTQTPRYLIKTRGQQVTLSCSPISGHRSVSWYQQTPGQGLQFLFEYFSETQRNKGNFPGRFSGRQFSNSRSEMNVSTLELGDSALYLCASSLALGTSNEQFFGPGTRLTVL.